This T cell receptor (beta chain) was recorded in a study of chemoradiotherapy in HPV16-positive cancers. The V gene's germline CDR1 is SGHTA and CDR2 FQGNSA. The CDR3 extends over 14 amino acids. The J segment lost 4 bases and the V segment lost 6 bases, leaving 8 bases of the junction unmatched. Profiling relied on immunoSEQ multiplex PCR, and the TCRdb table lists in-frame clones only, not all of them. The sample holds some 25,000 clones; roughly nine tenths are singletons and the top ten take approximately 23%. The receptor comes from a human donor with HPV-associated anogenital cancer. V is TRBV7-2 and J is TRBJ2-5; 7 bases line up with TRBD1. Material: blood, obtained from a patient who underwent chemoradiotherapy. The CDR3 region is CASRSGTALETQYF. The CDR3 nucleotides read TGTGCCAGCAGATCCGGGACAGCTTTAGAGACCCAGTACTTC.